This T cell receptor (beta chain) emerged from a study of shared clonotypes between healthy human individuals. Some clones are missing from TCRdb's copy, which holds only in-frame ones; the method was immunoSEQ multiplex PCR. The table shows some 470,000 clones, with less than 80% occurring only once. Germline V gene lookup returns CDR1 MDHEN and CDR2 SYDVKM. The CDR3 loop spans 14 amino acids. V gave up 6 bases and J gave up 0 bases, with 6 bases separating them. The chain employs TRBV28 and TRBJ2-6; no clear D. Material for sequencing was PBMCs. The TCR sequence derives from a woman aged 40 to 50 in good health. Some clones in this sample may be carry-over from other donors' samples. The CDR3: CASRKSSGANVLTF. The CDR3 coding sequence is TGTGCCAGCAGAAAAAGCTCTGGGGCCAACGTCCTGACTTTC.